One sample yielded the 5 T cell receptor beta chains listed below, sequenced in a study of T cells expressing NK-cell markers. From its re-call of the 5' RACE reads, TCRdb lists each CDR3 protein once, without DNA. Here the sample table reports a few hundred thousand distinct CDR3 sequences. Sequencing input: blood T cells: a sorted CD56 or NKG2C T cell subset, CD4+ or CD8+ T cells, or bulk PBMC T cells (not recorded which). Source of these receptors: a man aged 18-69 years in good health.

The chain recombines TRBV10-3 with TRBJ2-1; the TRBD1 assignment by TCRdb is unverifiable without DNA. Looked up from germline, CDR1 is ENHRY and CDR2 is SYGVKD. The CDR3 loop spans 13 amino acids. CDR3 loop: CAISEGEYNEQFF.

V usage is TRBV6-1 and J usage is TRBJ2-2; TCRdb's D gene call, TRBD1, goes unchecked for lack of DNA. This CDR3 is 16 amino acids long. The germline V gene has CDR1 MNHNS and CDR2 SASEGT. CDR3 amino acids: CASSDPRQGGTGELFF.

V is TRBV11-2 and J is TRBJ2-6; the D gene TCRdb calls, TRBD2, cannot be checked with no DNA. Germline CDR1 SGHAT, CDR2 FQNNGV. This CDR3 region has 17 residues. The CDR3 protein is CASSDAVGLARSNVLTF.

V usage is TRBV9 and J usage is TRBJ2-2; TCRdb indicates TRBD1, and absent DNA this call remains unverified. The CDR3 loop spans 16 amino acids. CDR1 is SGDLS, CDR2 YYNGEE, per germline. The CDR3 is CASSVVGGAGTGELFF.

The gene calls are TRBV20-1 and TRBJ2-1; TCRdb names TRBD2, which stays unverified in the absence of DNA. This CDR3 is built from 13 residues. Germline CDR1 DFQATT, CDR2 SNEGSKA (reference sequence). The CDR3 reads CSASSGRGHEQFF.